This entry is about one T cell receptor (beta chain). In the study's own analysis: Estimates of nucleated cell counts were drawn from the amplification of reference gene primers. The repertoire was sequenced with immunoSEQ multiplex PCR; TCRdb's copy has only in-frame clones and lacks some. V, J and clone size are those of that table, while D and trimming were read from the DNA. The repertoire consists of 71,000 or so clones, with about 80% occurring once and the leading ten covering roughly 28%. V dropped 5 bases and J dropped 6 bases, with 14 bases sitting between them. This CDR3 has 14 residues. CDR1 and CDR2 (germline): MDHEN, SYDVKM. The sample comes from a study of blood T cell repertoires in COVID-19. Study summary: The United States, Italy and Spain were the sources of the acute and convalescent COVID-19 samples. Sources were T cells, B-cell-depleted T cells, or PBMCs; the material itself was cDNA or gDNA.

This chain connects TRBV28 to TRBJ1-5; a possible D gene is TRBD1 (5 bases). This TCR was recovered from a man aged 65-85 years with acute or convalescent COVID-19. The sequencing sample was made of peripheral blood. DNA of the CDR3: TGTGCCAGCAGTACTGGGGGGAGATTTCAGCCCCAGCATTTT. Amino acids: CASSTGGRFQPQHF.